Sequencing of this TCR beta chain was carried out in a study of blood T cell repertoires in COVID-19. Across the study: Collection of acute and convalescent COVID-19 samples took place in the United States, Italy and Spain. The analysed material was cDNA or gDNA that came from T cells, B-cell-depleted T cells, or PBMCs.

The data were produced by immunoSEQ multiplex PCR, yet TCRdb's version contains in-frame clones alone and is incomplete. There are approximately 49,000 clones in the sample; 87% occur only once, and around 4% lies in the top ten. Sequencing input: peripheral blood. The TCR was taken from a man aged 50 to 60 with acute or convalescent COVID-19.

CDR3 loop: CASSELVGGNEKLFF. The CDR3 region has the DNA TGTGCCAGCAGTGAATTGGTAGGGGGTAATGAAAAACTGTTTTTT. This chain joins TRBV2 and TRBJ1-4, with D perhaps matching TRBD1 (6 bases). V was cut by 2 bases and J by 4 bases, with 11 bases left in between. This CDR3 region has 15 residues. Germline lookup yields CDR1 SNHLY and CDR2 FYNNEI.